This T cell receptor beta chain stems from a study of shared clonotypes between healthy human individuals. Study findings and constraints: In general, naive subsets displayed greater estimated richness than memory subsets did. Non-shared clonotypes displayed generation probabilities falling below those of clonotypes present in all four donors.

TCRdb keeps only in-frame clones here, not all; method: immunoSEQ multiplex PCR. The profile shows about 680,000 clones, 92% of them singletons. Of note for this clone: Its target is not known. Other nucleotide sequences in the sample specify the same CDR3.

Naivety among CD8 cells was defined by CD45RO negativity and positive CCR7 selection, thereby excluding terminally differentiated effector memory CD45RA+ cells. V dropped 4 bases and J dropped 3; count of bases not matched to a gene: 1. The germline CDR1 and CDR2 sequences are MDHEN and SYDVKM. The length of the CDR3 is 13 residues. The sequencing input was naive CD8+ T cells sorted from blood. J is TRBJ2-3 and V is TRBV28, with 7 nucleotides matching TRBD1. This clonotype was obtained from a man younger than 45 in good health. CDR3 in amino acids: CASSSTGTDTQYF. In nucleotides, the CDR3 is TGTGCCAGCAGTTCGACAGGGACAGATACGCAGTATTTT.